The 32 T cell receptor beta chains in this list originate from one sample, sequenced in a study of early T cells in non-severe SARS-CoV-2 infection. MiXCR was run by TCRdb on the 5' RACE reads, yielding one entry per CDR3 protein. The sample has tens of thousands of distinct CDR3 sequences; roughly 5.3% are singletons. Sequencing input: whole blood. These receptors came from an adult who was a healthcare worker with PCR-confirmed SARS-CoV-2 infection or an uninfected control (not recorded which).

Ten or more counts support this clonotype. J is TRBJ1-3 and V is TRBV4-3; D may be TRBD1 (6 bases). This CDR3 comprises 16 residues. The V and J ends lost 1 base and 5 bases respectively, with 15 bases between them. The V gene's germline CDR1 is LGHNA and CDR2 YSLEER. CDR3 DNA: TGCGCCAGCAGCCAAGTAGGGACACGACAAAGAAACACCATATATTTT. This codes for CASSQVGTRQRNTIYF.

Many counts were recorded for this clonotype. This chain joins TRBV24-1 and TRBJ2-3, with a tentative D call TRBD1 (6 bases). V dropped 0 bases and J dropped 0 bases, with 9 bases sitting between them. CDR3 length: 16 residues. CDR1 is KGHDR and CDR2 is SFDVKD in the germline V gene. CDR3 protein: CATSDLRDTSTDTQYF. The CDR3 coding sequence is TGTGCCACCAGTGATTTGCGGGACACTAGCACAGATACGCAGTATTTT.

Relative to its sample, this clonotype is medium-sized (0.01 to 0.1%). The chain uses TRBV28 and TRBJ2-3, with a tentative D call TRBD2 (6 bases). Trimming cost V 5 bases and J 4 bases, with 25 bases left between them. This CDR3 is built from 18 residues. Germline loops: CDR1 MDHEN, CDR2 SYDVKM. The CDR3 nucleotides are TGTGCCAGCAGTAACTTGGCGGAGGGAACCCCTAGCGCAGATACGCAGTATTTT. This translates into CASSNLAEGTPSADTQYF.

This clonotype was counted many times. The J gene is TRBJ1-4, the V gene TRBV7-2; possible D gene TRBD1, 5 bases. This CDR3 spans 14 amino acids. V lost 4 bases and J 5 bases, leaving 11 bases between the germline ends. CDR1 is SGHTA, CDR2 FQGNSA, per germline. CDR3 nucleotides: TGTGCCAGCAGCTCGGGACCTTTGAATGAAAAACTGTTTTTT. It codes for CASSSGPLNEKLFF.

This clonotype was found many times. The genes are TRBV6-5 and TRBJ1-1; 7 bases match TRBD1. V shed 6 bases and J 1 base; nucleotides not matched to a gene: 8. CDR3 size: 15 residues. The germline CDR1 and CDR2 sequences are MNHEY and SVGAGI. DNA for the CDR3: TGTGCCAGCAGATATAATCGGGACAGGAACACTGAAGCTTTCTTT. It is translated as CASRYNRDRNTEAFF.

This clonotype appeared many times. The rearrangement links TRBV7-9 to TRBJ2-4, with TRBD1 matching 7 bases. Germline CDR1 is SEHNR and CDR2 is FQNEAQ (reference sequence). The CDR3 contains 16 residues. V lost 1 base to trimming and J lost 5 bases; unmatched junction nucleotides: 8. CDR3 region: CASSLVFDRAQNIQYF. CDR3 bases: TGTGCCAGCAGCTTAGTTTTCGACAGGGCGCAAAACATTCAGTACTTC.

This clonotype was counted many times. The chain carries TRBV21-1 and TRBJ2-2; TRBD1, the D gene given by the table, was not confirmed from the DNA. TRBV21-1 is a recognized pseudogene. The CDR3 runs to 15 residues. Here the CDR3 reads CASSLRGCDTGELFF. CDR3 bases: TGTGCCAGCAGCCTCCGGGGGTGTGACACCGGGGAGCTGTTTTTT.

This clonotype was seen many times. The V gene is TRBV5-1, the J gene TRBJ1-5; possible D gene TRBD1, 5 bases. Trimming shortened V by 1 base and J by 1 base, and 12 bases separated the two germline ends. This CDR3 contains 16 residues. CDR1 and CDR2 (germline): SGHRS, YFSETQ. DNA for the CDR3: TGCGCCAGCAGCTTGATCGGGGGTAGCAGCAATCAGCCCCAGCATTTT. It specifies CASSLIGGSSNQPQHF.

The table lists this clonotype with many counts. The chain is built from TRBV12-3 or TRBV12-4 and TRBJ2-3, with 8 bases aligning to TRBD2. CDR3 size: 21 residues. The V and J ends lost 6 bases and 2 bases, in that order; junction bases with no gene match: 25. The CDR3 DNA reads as TGTGCCAGCAGCTACTCGGGGAGACTAGCGCCCCTAAAAACACCCACAGATACGCAGTATTTT. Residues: CASSYSGRLAPLKTPTDTQYF.

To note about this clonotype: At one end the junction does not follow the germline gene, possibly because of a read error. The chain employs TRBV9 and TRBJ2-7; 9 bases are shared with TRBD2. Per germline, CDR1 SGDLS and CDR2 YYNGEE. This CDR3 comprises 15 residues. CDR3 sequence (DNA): TGTGCCAGCAGCGTCTTAGCGGGAGCCCCCTACGGGCAGTACTTC. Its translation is CASSVLAGAPYGQYF.

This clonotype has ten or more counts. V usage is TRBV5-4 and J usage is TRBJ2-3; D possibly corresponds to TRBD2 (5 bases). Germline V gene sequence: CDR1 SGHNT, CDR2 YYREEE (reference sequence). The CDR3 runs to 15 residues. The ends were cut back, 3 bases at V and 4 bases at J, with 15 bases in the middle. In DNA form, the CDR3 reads TGTGCCAGCAGCTCGCCCGGGCTAGCCCCAGATACGCAGTATTTT. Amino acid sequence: CASSSPGLAPDTQYF.

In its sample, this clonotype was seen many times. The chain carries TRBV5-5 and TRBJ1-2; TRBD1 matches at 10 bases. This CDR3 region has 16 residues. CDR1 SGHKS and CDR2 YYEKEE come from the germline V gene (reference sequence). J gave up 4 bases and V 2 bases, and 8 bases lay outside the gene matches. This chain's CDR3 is CASSLIPGQGTYGYTF. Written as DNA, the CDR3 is TGTGCCAGCAGCTTAATTCCGGGACAGGGGACCTATGGCTACACCTTC.

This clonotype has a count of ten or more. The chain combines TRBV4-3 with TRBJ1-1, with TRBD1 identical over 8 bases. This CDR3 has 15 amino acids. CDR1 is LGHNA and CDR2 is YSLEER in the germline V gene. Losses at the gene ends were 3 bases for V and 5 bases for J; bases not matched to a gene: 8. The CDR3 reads CASSHRQGRGTEAFF. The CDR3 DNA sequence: TGCGCCAGCAGCCACCGACAGGGGAGAGGGACTGAAGCTTTCTTT.

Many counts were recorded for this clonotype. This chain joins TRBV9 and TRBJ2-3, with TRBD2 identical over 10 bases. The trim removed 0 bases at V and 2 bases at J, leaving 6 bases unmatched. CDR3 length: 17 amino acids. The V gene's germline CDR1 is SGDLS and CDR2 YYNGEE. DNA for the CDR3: TGTGCCAGCAGCGTAGCGGCTAGCGGGAGCTACACAGATACGCAGTATTTT. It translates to CASSVAASGSYTDTQYF.

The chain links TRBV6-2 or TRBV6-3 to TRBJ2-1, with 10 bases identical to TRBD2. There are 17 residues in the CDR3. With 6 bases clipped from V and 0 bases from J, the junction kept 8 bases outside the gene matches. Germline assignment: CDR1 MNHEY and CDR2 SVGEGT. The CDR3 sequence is CASRASGRIGSYNEQFF. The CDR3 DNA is TGTGCCAGCAGAGCTAGCGGGAGAATAGGCTCCTACAATGAGCAGTTCTTC.

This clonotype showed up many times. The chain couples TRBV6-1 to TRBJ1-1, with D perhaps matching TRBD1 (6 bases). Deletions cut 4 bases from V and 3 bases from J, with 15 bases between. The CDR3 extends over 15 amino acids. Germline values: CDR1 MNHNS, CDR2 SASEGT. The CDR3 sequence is CASSARNREDTEAFF. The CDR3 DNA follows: TGTGCCAGCAGTGCGAGAAACAGGGAGGACACTGAAGCTTTCTTT.

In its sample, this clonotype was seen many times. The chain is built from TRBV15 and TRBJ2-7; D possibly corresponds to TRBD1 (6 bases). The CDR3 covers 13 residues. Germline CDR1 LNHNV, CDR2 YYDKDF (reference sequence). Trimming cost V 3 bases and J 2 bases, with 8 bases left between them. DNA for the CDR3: TGTGCCACCAGCAGGGACAGACCCTACGAGCAGTACTTC. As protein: CATSRDRPYEQYF.

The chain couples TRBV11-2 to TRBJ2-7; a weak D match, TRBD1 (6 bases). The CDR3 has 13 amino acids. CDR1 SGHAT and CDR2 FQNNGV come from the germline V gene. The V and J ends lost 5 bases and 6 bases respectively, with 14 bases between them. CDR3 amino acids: CASSLLQGAEQYF. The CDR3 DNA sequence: TGTGCCAGCAGCCTCTTACAGGGAGCCGAGCAGTACTTC.

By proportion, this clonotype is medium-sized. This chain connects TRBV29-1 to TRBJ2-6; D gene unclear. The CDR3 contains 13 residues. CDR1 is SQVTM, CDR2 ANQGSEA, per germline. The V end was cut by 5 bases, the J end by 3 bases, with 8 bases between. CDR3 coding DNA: TGCAGCGTTTTCTTTGGTGGGGCCAACGTCCTGACTTTC. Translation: CSVFFGGANVLTF.

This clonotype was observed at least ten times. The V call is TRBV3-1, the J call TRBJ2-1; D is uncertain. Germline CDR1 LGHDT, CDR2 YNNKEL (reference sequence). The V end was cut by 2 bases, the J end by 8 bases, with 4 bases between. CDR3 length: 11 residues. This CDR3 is CASSQYHEQFF. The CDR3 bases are TGTGCCAGCAGCCAATACCATGAGCAGTTCTTC.

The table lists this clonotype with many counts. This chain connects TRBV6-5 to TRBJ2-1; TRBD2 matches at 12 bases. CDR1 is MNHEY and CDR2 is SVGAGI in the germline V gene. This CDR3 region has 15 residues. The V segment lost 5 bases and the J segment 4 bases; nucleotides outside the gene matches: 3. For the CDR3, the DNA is TGTGCCAGCAGTCCCGGGACTAGCGGGTACAATGAGCAGTTCTTC. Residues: CASSPGTSGYNEQFF.

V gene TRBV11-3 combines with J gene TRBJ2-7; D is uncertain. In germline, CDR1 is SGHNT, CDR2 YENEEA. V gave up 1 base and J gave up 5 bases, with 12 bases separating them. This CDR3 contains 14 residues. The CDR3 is CASSLVGSSNEQYF. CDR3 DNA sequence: TGTGCCAGCAGCTTAGTGGGATCGTCAAACGAGCAGTACTTC.

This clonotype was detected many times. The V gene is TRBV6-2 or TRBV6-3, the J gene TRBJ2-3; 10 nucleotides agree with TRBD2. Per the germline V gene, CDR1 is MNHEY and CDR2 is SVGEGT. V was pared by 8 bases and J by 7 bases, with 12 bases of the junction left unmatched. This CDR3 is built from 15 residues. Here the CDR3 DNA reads TGTGCCAGCGATTTTACTAGCGGGATGACAAATACGCAGTATTTT. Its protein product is CASDFTSGMTNTQYF.

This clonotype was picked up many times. The chain's CDR3 is CASSLQGPGTEAFF. The DNA for the CDR3 is TGTGCCAGCAGCTTACAGGGCCCTGGCACTGAAGCTTTCTTT. The gene calls are TRBV7-3 and TRBJ1-1, with D perhaps matching TRBD1 (5 bases). The V gene lost 2 bases and the J gene lost 4 bases, with 11 bases spanning the gap. CDR1 is SGHTA, CDR2 FQGTGA, per germline. This CDR3 comprises 14 residues. Full variable domain (outside the CDR3, taken from reference TRBV7-3 and TRBJ1-1): GAGVSQTPSNKVTEKGKYVELRCDPISGHTALYWYRQSLGQGPEFLIYFQGTGAADDSGLPNDRFFAVRPEGSVSTLKIQRTERGDSAVYLCASSLQGPGTEAFFGQGTRLTVV.

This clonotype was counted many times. DNA of the CDR3: TGTGCCACCGGACAGGGTTTAGGATACGAGCAGTACTTC. It translates to CATGQGLGYEQYF. The gene calls are TRBV2 and TRBJ2-7; 8 bases are shared with TRBD1. Trimming took 10 bases from V and 4 from J; bases not matched to a gene: 9. The CDR3 runs 13 residues. Per the germline V gene, CDR1 is SNHLY and CDR2 is FYNNEI.

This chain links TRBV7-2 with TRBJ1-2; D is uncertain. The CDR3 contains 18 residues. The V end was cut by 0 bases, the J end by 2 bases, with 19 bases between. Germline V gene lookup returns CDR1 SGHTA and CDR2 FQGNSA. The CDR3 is CASSLAAPSRVENYGYTF. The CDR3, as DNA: TGTGCCAGCAGCTTAGCTGCCCCTAGCCGGGTAGAAAACTATGGCTACACCTTC.

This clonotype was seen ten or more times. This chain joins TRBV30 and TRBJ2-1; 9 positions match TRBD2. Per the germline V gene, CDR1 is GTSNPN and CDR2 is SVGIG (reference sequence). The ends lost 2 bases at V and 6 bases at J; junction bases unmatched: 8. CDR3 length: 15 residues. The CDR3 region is CAWSPGLARGNEQFF. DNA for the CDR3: TGTGCCTGGAGTCCAGGACTAGCGAGGGGCAATGAGCAGTTCTTC.

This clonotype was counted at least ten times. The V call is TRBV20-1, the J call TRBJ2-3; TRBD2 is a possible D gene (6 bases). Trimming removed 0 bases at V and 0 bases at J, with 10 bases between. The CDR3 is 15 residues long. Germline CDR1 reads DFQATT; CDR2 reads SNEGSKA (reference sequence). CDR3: CSAREIGGSTDTQYF. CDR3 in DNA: TGCAGTGCTAGAGAGATTGGAGGGAGCACAGATACGCAGTATTTT.

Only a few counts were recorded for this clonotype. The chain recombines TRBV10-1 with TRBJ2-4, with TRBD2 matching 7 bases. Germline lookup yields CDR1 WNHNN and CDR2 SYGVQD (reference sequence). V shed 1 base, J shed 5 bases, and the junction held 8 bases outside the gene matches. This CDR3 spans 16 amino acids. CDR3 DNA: TGCGCCAGCAGTGAGTTGGGGCGGGAGACGGAAAACATTCAGTACTTC. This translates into CASSELGRETENIQYF.

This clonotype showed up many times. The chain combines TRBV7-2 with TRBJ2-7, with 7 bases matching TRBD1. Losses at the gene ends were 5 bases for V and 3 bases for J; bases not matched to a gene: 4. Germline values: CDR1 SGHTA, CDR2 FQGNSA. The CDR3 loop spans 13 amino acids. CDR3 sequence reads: CASSRTGLYEQYF. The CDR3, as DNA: TGTGCCAGCAGCCGGACAGGCCTCTACGAGCAGTACTTC.

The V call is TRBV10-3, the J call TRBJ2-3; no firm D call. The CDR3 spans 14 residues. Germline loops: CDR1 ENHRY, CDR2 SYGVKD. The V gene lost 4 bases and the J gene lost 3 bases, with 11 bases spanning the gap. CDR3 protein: CAISGVGGTDTQYF. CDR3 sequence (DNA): TGTGCCATCAGTGGTGTGGGTGGAACAGATACGCAGTATTTT.

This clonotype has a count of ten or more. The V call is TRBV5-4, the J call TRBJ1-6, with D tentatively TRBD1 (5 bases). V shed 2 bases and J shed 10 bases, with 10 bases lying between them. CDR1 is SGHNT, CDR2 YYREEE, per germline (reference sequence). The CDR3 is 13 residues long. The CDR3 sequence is CASSLVRDSPLHF. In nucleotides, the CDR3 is TGTGCCAGCAGCTTAGTCCGGGACTCACCCCTCCACTTT.